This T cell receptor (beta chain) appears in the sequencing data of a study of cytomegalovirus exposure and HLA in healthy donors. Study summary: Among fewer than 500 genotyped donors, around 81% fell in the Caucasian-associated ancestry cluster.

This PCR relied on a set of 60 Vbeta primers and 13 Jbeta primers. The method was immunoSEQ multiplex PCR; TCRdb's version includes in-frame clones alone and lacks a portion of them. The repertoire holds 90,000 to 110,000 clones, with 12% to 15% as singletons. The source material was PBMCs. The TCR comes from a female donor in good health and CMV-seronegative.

CDR3 amino acids: CASTLQGAGNQPQHF. CDR3 in DNA: TGCGCCAGCACCTTACAGGGGGCCGGCAATCAGCCCCAGCATTTT. The J gene is TRBJ1-5, the V gene TRBV10-1; 9 nucleotides agree with TRBD1. The trim removed 7 bases at V and 2 bases at J, leaving 6 bases unmatched. The germline V gene has CDR1 WNHNN and CDR2 SYGVQD (reference sequence). This CDR3 is built from 15 residues.